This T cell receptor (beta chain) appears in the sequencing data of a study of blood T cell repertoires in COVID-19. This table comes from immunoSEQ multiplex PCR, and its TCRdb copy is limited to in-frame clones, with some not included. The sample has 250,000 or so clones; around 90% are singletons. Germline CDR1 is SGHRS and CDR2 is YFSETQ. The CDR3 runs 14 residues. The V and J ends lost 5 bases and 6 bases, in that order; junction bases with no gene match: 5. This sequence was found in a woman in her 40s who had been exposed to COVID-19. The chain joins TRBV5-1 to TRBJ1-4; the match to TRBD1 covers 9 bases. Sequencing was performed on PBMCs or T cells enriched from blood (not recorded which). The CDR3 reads CASRQDRGHEKLFF. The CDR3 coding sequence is TGCGCCAGCAGGCAGGACAGGGGACATGAAAAACTGTTTTTT.